This passage covers 7 T cell receptor beta chains from one sample sequenced in a study of cytomegalovirus exposure and HLA in healthy donors (dated by TCRdb to 2015 to 2018). The library was produced with the immunoSEQ multiplex PCR assay. The multiplex PCR relied on a mix of 60 forward primers for TCR Vbeta segments and 13 reverse primers for TCR Jbeta segments. TCRdb provides this immuneACCESS table in a form limited to in-frame rearrangements. Some clones are lacking; in checked studies, under half of them reflect an unresolved V gene, and why the rest are absent is not known. This sample lists around 100,000 clones; around 63% were detected once. The ten largest clones represent more than 4.5% of the sample. Sequencing input: PBMCs. The source is a human donor in good health.

The chain carries TRBV7-8 and TRBJ2-3; the match to TRBD2 covers 8 bases. Trimming removed 1 base from V and 2 bases from J; junction bases left unmatched: 8. CDR1 is SGHVS, CDR2 FQNEAQ, per germline. The CDR3 totals 17 residues. The CDR3 protein is CASSLESGSGITDTQYF. In DNA form, the CDR3 reads TGTGCCAGCAGCTTAGAAAGCGGTAGCGGGATCACAGATACGCAGTATTTT.

Points on this clone: Other DNA sequences in this specimen translate into the identical CDR3. V is TRBV5-1 and J is TRBJ2-5; TRBD2 aligns across 7 bases. The V gene end was trimmed by 2 bases and the J gene end by 4 bases; junction bases not matched to a gene: 5. Germline loops: CDR1 SGHRS, CDR2 YFSETQ. The CDR3 loop spans 14 amino acids. The CDR3 protein is CASSFPGRGETQYF. The CDR3 DNA reads TGCGCCAGCAGCTTCCCAGGGAGGGGAGAGACCCAGTACTTC.

The chain employs TRBV27 and TRBJ2-4; 7 nucleotides line up with TRBD2. Germline values: CDR1 MNHEY, CDR2 SMNVEV (reference sequence). This CDR3 has 15 amino acids. V trimming: 6 bases; J trimming: 6 bases; junction bases outside the gene matches: 11. CDR3 sequence (DNA): TGTGCCAGCAGCACCCCCCTAGCGGAGGGAAACATTCAGTACTTC. It yields the protein CASSTPLAEGNIQYF.

V gene TRBV7-9 combines with J gene TRBJ2-7; D perhaps matches TRBD1 (7 bases). The germline V and J ends were trimmed by 6 bases and 1 base, with 25 bases remaining between them. The germline V gene encodes CDR1 SEHNR and CDR2 FQNEAQ (reference sequence). This CDR3 is built from 18 residues. The CDR3, as DNA: TGTGCCAGCAGTCCTACGGGGGCAGGGGGGTTCCATTCCTACGAGCAGTACTTC. Translated: CASSPTGAGGFHSYEQYF.

The rearrangement links TRBV4-2 to TRBJ1-5; 7 bases align to TRBD1. V was pared by 2 bases and J by 5 bases, with 12 bases of the junction left unmatched. This CDR3 spans 17 amino acids. Germline V gene data show CDR1 as LGHNA and CDR2 as YNFKEQ. CDR3 nucleotides: TGTGCCAGCAGCCAAAGGTCTTCGACAGGGTTTTATCAGCCCCAGCATTTT. It codes for CASSQRSSTGFYQPQHF.

The chain links TRBV6-1 to TRBJ1-2, with 8 bases matching TRBD1. The CDR3 has 15 residues. The trim removed 3 bases at V and 2 bases at J, leaving 5 bases unmatched. Germline V gene sequence: CDR1 MNHNS, CDR2 SASEGT. CDR3: CASSERTGPNYGYTF. In DNA, the CDR3 is TGTGCCAGCAGTGAGAGGACAGGGCCGAACTATGGCTACACCTTC.

This chain uses TRBV7-9 with TRBJ2-3, with D perhaps matching TRBD1 (6 bases). This CDR3 comprises 15 residues. V dropped 6 bases and J dropped 0 bases, with 13 bases sitting between them. Germline V gene sequence: CDR1 SEHNR, CDR2 FQNEAQ (reference sequence). DNA of the CDR3: TGTGCCAGCAGTCAAGGGACACCTAGCACAGATACGCAGTATTTT. It yields the protein CASSQGTPSTDTQYF.